This T cell receptor (beta chain) was profiled in a study of control samples from healthy donors and cancer patients (dated by TCRdb to 2020 to 2021). Counted from cysteine to phenylalanine, this CDR3 has 14 amino acids. The DNA shown is the 42-base CDR3, in frame from base 1. The V end loses 4 bases and the J end loses 5 bases, and a stretch of 13 bases separates them. Based on the germline V gene, the CDR1 and CDR2 sequences are KGHDR and SFDVKD. About this clone: What antigen it recognizes has not been identified. Qualities for individual bases were not recorded, and no much larger clone is one base off.

Libraries were made using the immunoSEQ multiplex PCR assay. TCRdb provides this immuneACCESS table in a form limited to in-frame rearrangements. Some clones are lacking; in checked studies, under half of them reflect an unresolved V gene, and why the rest are absent is not known. In all, the sample holds 79,000 or so clones, and roughly 91% of those were seen once. The ten largest clonotypes hold 8.5% to 10% of the sample. Material for sequencing was PBMCs. The chain links TRBV24-1 with TRBJ2-5; no D gene is confidently identified. This sequence was found in a woman aged 50 to 60 with colorectal cancer. The sequence in DNA is TGTGCCACCAGTGAGAGCTTGAAAGGGGAGACCCAGTACTTC. This yields the protein CATSESLKGETQYF.